The entry below describes one TCR beta chain. As yet, its antigen is unknown. CDR3 length: 12 amino acids. Trimming cost V 5 bases and J 8 bases, with 10 bases left between them. Roughly 0.45 to 1 ug RNA was reverse transcribed with random hexamers. An immunoSEQ multiplex PCR generated amplified TCR beta CDR3 products spanning 54 Vbeta and 13 Jbeta. Each CDR3 protein is one row after TCRdb ran MiXCR on the immunoSEQ multiplex PCR reads. The repertoire holds about 300,000 distinct CDR3 sequences, with 70% to 90% as singletons. This sample is part of a study of CD8 T cells in Susac syndrome. The study, taken as a whole, reports: The study admitted that it had a relatively small number of individuals in its TCR sequencing and HLA analysis.

This TCR was recovered from a human donor with multiple sclerosis. The sequenced sample was CD8+ T cells from PBMCs. V and J are TRBV12-3 or TRBV12-4 and TRBJ2-1; perhaps TRBD2 as D (6 bases). In DNA form, the CDR3 reads TGTGCCAGCAGTCCGCGGGGTGATGAGCAGTTCTTC. Encoded protein: CASSPRGDEQFF.